This paragraph covers one T cell receptor (beta chain) sequence. Repertoires were generated with immunoSEQ multiplex PCR, while TCRdb's copy carries only in-frame clones and drops some. The sample consists of some 200,000 clones, around 94% of them appearing once. This record belongs to a study of blood T cell repertoires in COVID-19. Looking at the study overall: The cDNA or gDNA used as material had been derived from T cells, B-cell-depleted T cells, or PBMCs.

Material for sequencing was peripheral blood. This sequence was found in a man aged 30-40 years with COVID-19, enrolled during active disease.

The CDR3 bases are TGTGCCAGCATGGCACACCGTAATGAAAAACTGTTTTTT. Translation gives CASMAHRNEKLFF. The rearrangement links TRBV2 to TRBJ1-4, with unresolved D. V was shortened by 7 bases and J by 4 bases, with 10 bases between the two germline ends. CDR3 size: 13 residues. Per the germline V gene, CDR1 is SNHLY and CDR2 is FYNNEI.